This T cell receptor beta chain appears in the sequencing data of a study of T cell responses to AZD1222 COVID-19 vaccine. Study-level findings and limits: It was only a handful of AZD1222 recipients who were seropositive at baseline. The reported proportion of spike-specific TCRs targeting unmutated variant regions was nearly half.

The repertoire was sequenced with immunoSEQ multiplex PCR; TCRdb's copy has only in-frame clones and lacks some. Among about 97,000 clones, 86% were seen once, and the ten largest hold around 1.5%. To note about this clone: Its antigen is not known.

The germline V gene has CDR1 KGHSH and CDR2 LQKENI. CDR3 length: 16 residues. V gave up 1 base and J gave up 3 bases; unmatched junction bases: 6. The V and J genes are TRBV18 and TRBJ2-3; 8 bases agree with TRBD1. The TCR comes from an adult in good health. Sequencing was performed on peripheral blood, taken on day 0 of AZD1222 vaccination. CDR3 DNA sequence: TGTGCCAGCTCACCACTAGGACAGGGAATTACAGATACGCAGTATTTT. This sequence encodes CASSPLGQGITDTQYF.